These T cell receptor beta chains were read from a single sample in a study of T cells in Graves' hyperthyroidism and ophthalmopathy. TCRdb used MiXCR to reprocess the multiplex PCR reads, holding one entry per CDR3 protein. The table records 300,000 to 450,000 distinct CDR3 sequences, roughly 14% of them present only once. The source material was blood. The receptors originated from a woman aged 55-70 years with Graves' hyperthyroidism. Each CDR3 is given with its conserved first and last residue. Each record gives: clone size, V gene, J gene, D gene, CDR3 DNA, CDR3 protein. D genes are given only for firm matches. Only some rows state a clone size, as once, few, many or a class for expanded clones.

size: -; V: TRBV2; J: TRBJ1-1; D: -; DNA: TGTGCCAGCATCCTGGCGAACACTGAAGCTTTCTTT; CDR3: CASILANTEAFF
size: many; V: TRBV3-1; J: TRBJ2-1; D: -; DNA: TGTGCCAGCAGCCAAGGGGGGAGGGGGTATGAGCAGTTCTTC; CDR3: CASSQGGRGYEQFF
size: many; V: TRBV30; J: TRBJ2-5; D: -; DNA: TGTGCCTGGAGTGGTTACAAAGAGACCCAGTACTTC; CDR3: CAWSGYKETQYF
size: many; V: TRBV12-3/TRBV12-4; J: TRBJ2-7; D: -; DNA: TGTGCCAGCAGTTTGGACAACTACGAGCAGTACTTC; CDR3: CASSLDNYEQYF
size: many; V: TRBV9; J: TRBJ2-3; D: -; DNA: TGTGCCAGCAGCCCCTACGGGCTAGGAGATACGCAGTATTTT; CDR3: CASSPYGLGDTQYF
size: many; V: TRBV6-1; J: TRBJ1-6; D: -; DNA: TGTGCCAGCAGCCAAGGGAGTACTTATAATTCACCCCTCCACTTT; CDR3: CASSQGSTYNSPLHF
size: many; V: TRBV20-1; J: TRBJ2-7; D: TRBD2; DNA: TGCAGTGCTAGCTGGGGGGGCTACGAGCAGTACTTC; CDR3: CSASWGGYEQYF
size: many; V: TRBV6-1; J: TRBJ1-2; D: -; DNA: TGTGCCAGCAGTGAACAACGGAGCTATGGCTACACCTTC; CDR3: CASSEQRSYGYTF
size: few; V: TRBV19; J: TRBJ2-1; D: -; DNA: TGTGCCAGTAGTATTAGTGCGAGAGTCAATGAGCAGTTCTTC; CDR3: CASSISARVNEQFF
size: many; V: TRBV24-1; J: TRBJ2-5; D: -; DNA: TGTGCCACCAGTGATCGGGGACGGCCTCAAGAGACCCAGTACTTC; CDR3: CATSDRGRPQETQYF
size: many; V: TRBV28; J: TRBJ1-1; D: TRBD1; DNA: TGTGCCAGCAGTCAACCGACAGGGCTGAACACTGAAGCTTTCTTT; CDR3: CASSQPTGLNTEAFF
size: many; V: TRBV11-3; J: TRBJ2-3; D: TRBD2; DNA: TGTGCCAGCAGCCCTCCCACTAGCGGGAGAATGGTGGCGCAGTATTTT; CDR3: CASSPPTSGRMVAQYF
size: many; V: TRBV6-1; J: TRBJ1-5; D: -; DNA: TGTGCCAGCAGTCTACAGGGATATCAGCCCCAGCATTTT; CDR3: CASSLQGYQPQHF
size: many; V: TRBV6-1; J: TRBJ1-1; D: TRBD1; DNA: TGTGCCAGCACCAACCGACAGGGAGGGCAAATTGAAGCTTTCTTT; CDR3: CASTNRQGGQIEAFF
size: -; V: TRBV6-1; J: TRBJ2-1; D: -; DNA: TGTGCTAGAAGGCGGAGCAATGAGCAGTTCTTC; CDR3: CARRRSNEQFF
size: few; V: TRBV5-5; J: TRBJ1-2; D: -; DNA: TGTGCCAGCAGCTTGATACTCCAGCCGTACTATGGCTACACCTTC; CDR3: CASSLILQPYYGYTF
size: many; V: TRBV5-1; J: TRBJ2-7; D: -; DNA: TGCGCCAGCAGCCCCCCGGGGGGCTCGTACGAGCAGTACTTC; CDR3: CASSPPGGSYEQYF
size: many; V: TRBV10-3; J: TRBJ2-2; D: TRBD2; DNA: TGTGCCATCAGTGAACTAGCGGGAGATACCGGGGAGCTGTTTTTT; CDR3: CAISELAGDTGELFF
size: -; V: TRBV5-1; J: TRBJ2-1; D: -; DNA: TGCGCCAGCCGATGGTTCGGCAGGGGTTTCGATGAGCAGTTCTTC; CDR3: CASRWFGRGFDEQFF
size: few; V: TRBV20-1; J: TRBJ2-1; D: -; DNA: TGCAGTGCTAGAGATCCCAGAGCTTACAATGAGCAGTTCTTC; CDR3: CSARDPRAYNEQFF
size: many; V: TRBV18; J: TRBJ2-2; D: TRBD1; DNA: TGTGCCAGCTCACCTCAACAGGGGAGGAACACCGGGGAGCTGTTTTTT; CDR3: CASSPQQGRNTGELFF
size: many; V: TRBV7-9; J: TRBJ2-7; D: -; DNA: TGTGCCAGCAGCTTAGTTGGTAGGGGTGGCTCCTACGAGCAGTACTTC; CDR3: CASSLVGRGGSYEQYF
size: many; V: TRBV6-1; J: TRBJ2-3; D: -; DNA: TGTGCCAGCAGACCTCGGGACTTCCTAAAACCAGATACGCAGTATTTT; CDR3: CASRPRDFLKPDTQYF
size: many; V: TRBV7-9; J: TRBJ2-7; D: TRBD1; DNA: TGTGCCAGCAGCTTAAGGGACAGGGCTTACCACGAGCAGTACTTC; CDR3: CASSLRDRAYHEQYF
size: few; V: TRBV10-3; J: TRBJ1-1; D: -; DNA: TGTGCCATCAGAGAGGGCCGTGGGAACACTGAAGCTTTCTTT; CDR3: CAIREGRGNTEAFF
size: -; V: TRBV5-1; J: TRBJ2-2; D: TRBD1; DNA: TGCGCCAGCCAGACAGGGGGCGCCCACGGGGAGCTGTTTTTT; CDR3: CASQTGGAHGELFF
size: many; V: TRBV28; J: TRBJ1-1; D: -; DNA: TGTGCCAGCAGTTTAAGTCCGGAAGCTTTCTTT; CDR3: CASSLSPEAFF
size: many; V: TRBV6-5; J: TRBJ2-2; D: -; DNA: TGTGCCAGCAGTTACTCCGGACCTGAAGAAGGCGGGGAGCTGTTTTTT; CDR3: CASSYSGPEEGGELFF
size: few; V: TRBV6-2/TRBV6-3; J: TRBJ2-3; D: TRBD1; DNA: TGTGCCAGCAGTAGTACCGGGACAGGGTCAGATACGCAGTATTTT; CDR3: CASSSTGTGSDTQYF
size: many; V: TRBV2; J: TRBJ2-5; D: -; DNA: TGTGCCAGTCGGAAGGGGAATCACCAAGAGACCCAGTACTTC; CDR3: CASRKGNHQETQYF
size: many; V: TRBV3-1; J: TRBJ2-2; D: -; DNA: TGTGCCAGCAGCCAAGTCCGGGCCGACACCGGGGAGCTGTTTTTT; CDR3: CASSQVRADTGELFF
size: few; V: TRBV19; J: TRBJ1-4; D: TRBD1; DNA: TGTGCCAGAGGGGACAGGGAGTGTGAAAAACTGTTTTTT; CDR3: CARGDRECEKLFF
size: many; V: TRBV3-1; J: TRBJ2-5; D: -; DNA: TGTGCCAGCAGTCAGTACCAAGAGACCCAGTACTTC; CDR3: CASSQYQETQYF
size: many; V: TRBV13; J: TRBJ2-1; D: TRBD2; DNA: TGTGCCAGCAGCTTACTACTAGCGACCTACAATGAGCAGTTCTTC; CDR3: CASSLLLATYNEQFF
size: many; V: TRBV19; J: TRBJ2-7; D: TRBD1; DNA: TGTGCCAGTAGTGCGACAGGGGTCTCCTACGAGCAGTACTTC; CDR3: CASSATGVSYEQYF
size: -; V: TRBV7-3; J: TRBJ1-3; D: -; DNA: TGTGCCAGCAGCCCCAGAGGGTGGCAGGGAATTGGAAACACCATATATTTT; CDR3: CASSPRGWQGIGNTIYF
size: many; V: TRBV12-5; J: TRBJ2-5; D: -; DNA: -; CDR3: CASGPSGRETQYF
size: many; V: TRBV9; J: TRBJ2-7; D: -; DNA: TGTGCCAGCAGCTCGGGGACCCGGGGCGAGCAGTACTTC; CDR3: CASSSGTRGEQYF
size: few; V: TRBV27; J: TRBJ2-1; D: TRBD2; DNA: TGTGCCAGCAGTTCCGTAATGTCTAGCGGCAACAATGAGCAGTTCTTC; CDR3: CASSSVMSSGNNEQFF
size: many; V: TRBV24-1; J: TRBJ1-1; D: -; DNA: TGTGCCACCCTTCTAGAGGGAACAGGGTGGAACACTGAAGCTTTCTTT; CDR3: CATLLEGTGWNTEAFF
size: many; V: TRBV28; J: TRBJ1-1; D: -; DNA: TGTGCCAGCAGGCCTCTAATTCTACCCACGGGAGCTTTCTTT; CDR3: CASRPLILPTGAFF
size: few; V: TRBV19; J: TRBJ2-4; D: -; DNA: TGTGCCAGTAGTATAGAGGGCAGAAGCAATGGCATTCAGTACTTC; CDR3: CASSIEGRSNGIQYF
size: many; V: TRBV11-3; J: TRBJ2-2; D: TRBD2; DNA: TGTGCCAGCAGCTTAGATATAAGCGGGAGAAAAACCGGGGAGCTGTTTTTT; CDR3: CASSLDISGRKTGELFF
size: -; V: TRBV9; J: TRBJ1-4; D: -; DNA: TGTGCCAGCAGCGTATCGCAGGGGAATAATGAAAAACTGTTTTTT; CDR3: CASSVSQGNNEKLFF
size: -; V: TRBV2; J: TRBJ1-2; D: TRBD1; DNA: TGTGCCAGCAGTGCCCGACAGGGCGATAGCGATGGCTACACCTTC; CDR3: CASSARQGDSDGYTF
size: few; V: TRBV20-1; J: TRBJ2-7; D: TRBD1; DNA: TGCAGTGCTAGAGAAGGGACAGTCGGCGAGCAGTACTTC; CDR3: CSAREGTVGEQYF
size: -; V: TRBV12-3/TRBV12-4; J: TRBJ2-7; D: TRBD1; DNA: TGTACCAGCAGTTCTCGCCGGGACAGGAGCCCCTACGAGCAGTACTTC; CDR3: CTSSSRRDRSPYEQYF
size: many; V: TRBV7-2; J: TRBJ2-1; D: TRBD2; DNA: TGTGCCAGCACCATGTCCGGGACTAGCGTAAATGAGCAGTTCTTC; CDR3: CASTMSGTSVNEQFF
size: many; V: TRBV18; J: TRBJ2-3; D: -; DNA: TGTGCCAGCTCGTCCGTCCTCCGCACAGATACGCAGTATTTT; CDR3: CASSSVLRTDTQYF